A selection of T cell receptor beta chains follows, all from one sample in a study of blood T cell repertoires in COVID-19. The data were produced by immunoSEQ multiplex PCR, yet TCRdb's version contains in-frame clones alone and is incomplete. The sample consists of tens of thousands of clones, roughly 80% of them appearing once. Sequenced: peripheral blood. The receptors shown here come from an elderly man with COVID-19, enrolled during active disease. Both conserved end residues are part of each CDR3. A D gene is named only where the DNA matches it firmly. Some rows have no size entry. The others give once, few or many, or a class for an expanded clone.

v_gene: TRBV28; d_gene: -; abundance: -; j_gene: TRBJ1-4; CDR3aa: CASSWGGTGLAKLFF; CDR3nt: TGTGCCAGCAGCTGGGGGGGTACCGGGCTTGCAAAACTGTTTTTT
v_gene: TRBV5-5; d_gene: -; abundance: few; j_gene: TRBJ1-1; CDR3aa: CASSLGHSKNTEAFF; CDR3nt: TGTGCCAGCAGCTTGGGGCATTCAAAGAACACTGAAGCTTTCTTT
v_gene: TRBV24-1; d_gene: -; abundance: -; j_gene: TRBJ1-2; CDR3aa: CATSDPILNYGYTF; CDR3nt: TGTGCCACCAGTGACCCAATACTGAACTATGGCTACACCTTC
v_gene: TRBV7-8; d_gene: -; abundance: -; j_gene: TRBJ1-2; CDR3aa: CASSLYGTRTYGYTF; CDR3nt: TGTGCCAGCAGCTTATATGGGACTCGGACCTATGGCTACACCTTC
v_gene: TRBV6-5; d_gene: TRBD1; abundance: -; j_gene: TRBJ2-3; CDR3aa: CASSASGGRTDTQYF; CDR3nt: TGTGCCAGCAGCGCCTCAGGGGGCCGGACAGATACGCAGTATTTT
v_gene: TRBV6-2/TRBV6-3; d_gene: -; abundance: -; j_gene: TRBJ1-2; CDR3aa: CASSDPHQGKNGYTF; CDR3nt: TGTGCCAGCAGTGACCCCCACCAGGGAAAGAATGGCTACACCTTC
v_gene: TRBV10-3; d_gene: TRBD1; abundance: -; j_gene: TRBJ2-2; CDR3aa: CAISESGQGANTGELFF; CDR3nt: TGTGCCATCAGTGAGTCTGGACAGGGGGCGAACACCGGGGAGCTGTTTTTT
v_gene: TRBV4-1; d_gene: -; abundance: -; j_gene: TRBJ2-3; CDR3aa: CASSQDGASSSAPDTQYF; CDR3nt: TGCGCCAGCAGCCAAGATGGGGCCTCATCCTCTGCCCCAGATACGCAGTATTTT
v_gene: TRBV3-1/TRBV3-2; d_gene: TRBD2; abundance: -; j_gene: TRBJ2-1; CDR3aa: CASIYPGLDYNEQFF; CDR3nt: TGTGCCAGCATTTATCCGGGACTAGACTACAATGAGCAGTTCTTC
v_gene: TRBV12-3/TRBV12-4; d_gene: -; abundance: -; j_gene: TRBJ2-3; CDR3aa: CASSQPTQGSQYF; CDR3nt: TGTGCCAGCAGTCAACCGACTCAGGGCTCGCAGTATTTT
v_gene: TRBV6-2/TRBV6-3; d_gene: -; abundance: -; j_gene: TRBJ1-1; CDR3aa: CASSYLLGGTEAFF; CDR3nt: TGTGCCAGCAGCTATCTCCTGGGGGGCACTGAAGCTTTCTTT
v_gene: TRBV19; d_gene: TRBD2; abundance: -; j_gene: TRBJ2-3; CDR3aa: CASSIVGETSGGQDTQYF; CDR3nt: TGTGCCAGTAGTATAGTGGGGGAGACTAGCGGGGGGCAAGATACGCAGTATTTT
v_gene: TRBV5-1; d_gene: TRBD1; abundance: -; j_gene: TRBJ2-6; CDR3aa: CASSLGTGVPNVLTF; CDR3nt: TGCGCCAGCAGCTTGGGGACAGGTGTTCCCAACGTCCTGACTTTC
v_gene: TRBV24-1; d_gene: -; abundance: once; j_gene: TRBJ2-4; CDR3aa: CATSDPRGAKNIQYF; CDR3nt: TGTGCCACCAGTGACCCCAGGGGAGCCAAAAACATTCAGTACTTC
v_gene: TRBV14; d_gene: -; abundance: -; j_gene: TRBJ1-4; CDR3aa: CASSQDQGLYEKLFF; CDR3nt: TGTGCCAGCAGCCAAGATCAGGGTCTATATGAAAAACTGTTTTTT
v_gene: TRBV28; d_gene: -; abundance: -; j_gene: TRBJ2-2; CDR3aa: CASSFRQHLNTGELFF; CDR3nt: TGTGCCAGCAGTTTTCGTCAACACCTGAACACCGGGGAGCTGTTTTTT
v_gene: TRBV11-2; d_gene: TRBD2; abundance: -; j_gene: TRBJ2-1; CDR3aa: CASSPTSGAGEQFF; CDR3nt: TGTGCCAGCAGTCCGACTAGCGGGGCTGGTGAGCAGTTCTTC
v_gene: TRBV5-1; d_gene: TRBD1; abundance: -; j_gene: TRBJ1-2; CDR3aa: CASSLMTGSYGYTF; CDR3nt: TGCGCCAGCAGCTTAATGACAGGGTCCTATGGCTACACCTTC
v_gene: TRBV3-1/TRBV3-2; d_gene: -; abundance: -; j_gene: TRBJ1-3; CDR3aa: CASSQDRRTIYF; CDR3nt: TGTGCCAGCAGCCAAGATCGGAGGACCATATATTTT
v_gene: TRBV5-6; d_gene: -; abundance: -; j_gene: TRBJ1-2; CDR3aa: CASTRPELKYGYTF; CDR3nt: TGTGCCAGCACCCGCCCCGAACTGAAGTATGGCTACACCTTC
v_gene: TRBV2; d_gene: -; abundance: -; j_gene: TRBJ2-5; CDR3aa: CAAGPQETQYF; CDR3nt: TGTGCCGCGGGCCCCCAAGAGACCCAGTACTTC
v_gene: TRBV28; d_gene: -; abundance: once; j_gene: TRBJ1-2; CDR3aa: CASRDSLYGYTF; CDR3nt: TGTGCCAGCAGGGACAGTCTTTATGGCTACACCTTC
v_gene: TRBV4-3; d_gene: -; abundance: -; j_gene: TRBJ2-2; CDR3aa: CASSQGADTTGELFF; CDR3nt: TGCGCCAGCAGCCAAGGTGCGGATACCACCGGGGAGCTGTTTTTT
v_gene: TRBV9; d_gene: -; abundance: -; j_gene: TRBJ2-1; CDR3aa: CASSAEDEQFF; CDR3nt: TGTGCCAGCAGCGCGGAGGATGAGCAGTTCTTC
v_gene: TRBV5-1; d_gene: TRBD1; abundance: -; j_gene: TRBJ1-2; CDR3aa: CASSQGDRDLFNYGYTF; CDR3nt: TGCGCCAGCAGCCAGGGAGACAGGGACTTATTTAACTATGGCTACACCTTC
v_gene: TRBV5-1; d_gene: -; abundance: -; j_gene: TRBJ1-1; CDR3aa: CASSLKAPEAFF; CDR3nt: TGCGCCAGCAGCTTGAAGGCCCCGGAGGCTTTCTTT
v_gene: TRBV5-1; d_gene: TRBD1; abundance: few; j_gene: TRBJ1-1; CDR3aa: CASSWGTGVETFMNTEAFF; CDR3nt: TGCGCCAGCAGCTGGGGGACAGGAGTCGAAACATTTATGAACACTGAAGCTTTCTTT
v_gene: TRBV12-5; d_gene: TRBD1; abundance: -; j_gene: TRBJ1-1; CDR3aa: CASVDRVGEAFF; CDR3nt: TGTGCTAGTGTTGACAGGGTCGGAGAAGCTTTCTTT
v_gene: TRBV7-7; d_gene: -; abundance: once; j_gene: TRBJ2-2; CDR3aa: CASSFEEDSNTGELFF; CDR3nt: TGTGCCAGCAGCTTCGAGGAGGACAGCAACACCGGGGAGCTGTTTTTT
v_gene: TRBV5-1; d_gene: -; abundance: -; j_gene: TRBJ2-5; CDR3aa: CASSLLEGRETQYF; CDR3nt: TGCGCCAGCAGCTTGTTGGAGGGTAGGGAGACCCAGTACTTC
v_gene: TRBV6-5; d_gene: -; abundance: -; j_gene: TRBJ1-1; CDR3aa: CASERRARMNTEAFF; CDR3nt: TGTGCCAGCGAAAGGAGGGCTAGAATGAACACTGAAGCTTTCTTT
v_gene: TRBV6-1; d_gene: -; abundance: -; j_gene: TRBJ1-5; CDR3aa: CASSEGGHEPRNQPQHF; CDR3nt: TGTGCCAGCAGTGAAGGGGGACACGAACCGCGCAATCAGCCCCAGCATTTT
v_gene: TRBV4-1; d_gene: -; abundance: -; j_gene: TRBJ1-5; CDR3aa: CASSLKETGGQPQHF; CDR3nt: TGCGCCAGCAGCCTGAAGGAGACGGGAGGTCAGCCCCAGCATTTT
v_gene: TRBV29-1; d_gene: -; abundance: -; j_gene: TRBJ2-3; CDR3aa: CSGGAVRDTQYF; CDR3nt: TGCAGCGGGGGGGCTGTAAGAGATACGCAGTATTTT
v_gene: TRBV19; d_gene: -; abundance: -; j_gene: TRBJ1-1; CDR3aa: CASSSEIRNFNTEAFF; CDR3nt: TGTGCCAGTAGTTCCGAAATTAGAAACTTTAACACTGAAGCTTTCTTT
v_gene: TRBV18; d_gene: -; abundance: -; j_gene: TRBJ1-5; CDR3aa: CASSPPGGGNQPQHF; CDR3nt: TGTGCCAGCTCACCACCGGGAGGAGGCAATCAGCCCCAGCATTTT
v_gene: TRBV7-8; d_gene: TRBD1; abundance: few; j_gene: TRBJ1-6; CDR3aa: CASSPGTGAVRGNSPLHF; CDR3nt: TGTGCCAGCAGCCCAGGGACAGGGGCCGTCCGGGGGAATTCACCCCTCCACTTT
v_gene: TRBV25-1; d_gene: -; abundance: -; j_gene: TRBJ1-2; CDR3aa: CASSEYFQGPDYGYTF; CDR3nt: TGTGCCAGCAGTGAATATTTCCAGGGTCCTGACTATGGCTACACCTTC
v_gene: TRBV19; d_gene: TRBD1; abundance: -; j_gene: TRBJ1-4; CDR3aa: CASSAHTGDNEKLFF; CDR3nt: TGTGCCAGTAGTGCACACACAGGGGATAATGAAAAACTGTTTTTT
v_gene: TRBV7-8; d_gene: TRBD1; abundance: -; j_gene: TRBJ1-4; CDR3aa: CASSLEGQGTTISKLFF; CDR3nt: TGTGCCAGCAGCTTAGAGGGACAGGGAACCACCATCTCAAAACTGTTTTTT
v_gene: TRBV7-9; d_gene: TRBD2; abundance: -; j_gene: TRBJ2-1; CDR3aa: CASSSWTSGRVNEQFF; CDR3nt: TGTGCCAGCAGCTCCTGGACTAGCGGGAGGGTTAATGAGCAGTTCTTC
v_gene: TRBV5-4; d_gene: -; abundance: once; j_gene: TRBJ2-3; CDR3aa: CASSFTGGLSTDTQYF; CDR3nt: TGTGCCAGCAGCTTTACCGGGGGACTTAGCACAGATACGCAGTATTTT
v_gene: TRBV6-5; d_gene: TRBD1; abundance: once; j_gene: TRBJ2-7; CDR3aa: CASSSARQGAYEQYF; CDR3nt: TGTGCCAGCAGTTCCGCTAGACAGGGGGCCTACGAGCAGTACTTC
v_gene: TRBV11-3; d_gene: -; abundance: -; j_gene: TRBJ2-2; CDR3aa: CASSPRTYGELFF; CDR3nt: TGTGCCAGCAGCCCGAGGACATACGGGGAGCTGTTTTTT
v_gene: TRBV5-6; d_gene: TRBD2; abundance: -; j_gene: TRBJ2-2; CDR3aa: CASSSRGAGVGTGELFF; CDR3nt: TGTGCCAGCAGCTCCCGGGGAGCGGGAGTAGGTACCGGGGAGCTGTTTTTT
v_gene: TRBV5-1; d_gene: -; abundance: -; j_gene: TRBJ1-3; CDR3aa: CASSSDSSGNTIYF; CDR3nt: TGCGCCAGCAGCTCGGACAGCTCTGGAAACACCATATATTTT
v_gene: TRBV7-8; d_gene: TRBD1; abundance: -; j_gene: TRBJ1-4; CDR3aa: CAVGTADRLEKLFF; CDR3nt: TGTGCGGTTGGGACAGCAGACCGTCTTGAAAAACTGTTTTTT
v_gene: TRBV4-2; d_gene: -; abundance: -; j_gene: TRBJ2-5; CDR3aa: CASSQDGTQETQYF; CDR3nt: TGTGCCAGCAGCCAAGATGGGACACAAGAGACCCAGTACTTC
v_gene: TRBV7-3; d_gene: TRBD2; abundance: few; j_gene: TRBJ2-1; CDR3aa: CASSPGAGGPYNEQFF; CDR3nt: TGTGCCAGCAGCCCCGGGGCGGGGGGGCCATACAATGAGCAGTTCTTC
v_gene: TRBV30; d_gene: -; abundance: -; j_gene: TRBJ1-3; CDR3aa: CAWSVGHGTPFGNTIYF; CDR3nt: TGTGCCTGGAGTGTAGGGCATGGGACTCCTTTTGGAAACACCATATATTTT
v_gene: TRBV7-9; d_gene: -; abundance: once; j_gene: TRBJ1-1; CDR3aa: CASSSRIGGGLGTEAFF; CDR3nt: TGTGCCAGCAGCTCTCGCATTGGGGGCGGCCTGGGGACTGAAGCTTTCTTT
v_gene: TRBV30; d_gene: -; abundance: -; j_gene: TRBJ1-6; CDR3aa: CAWSMAGAVREKSSYNSPLHF; CDR3nt: TGTGCCTGGAGTATGGCGGGGGCTGTTAGGGAAAAGAGCTCCTATAATTCACCCCTCCACTTT
v_gene: TRBV25-1; d_gene: TRBD1; abundance: -; j_gene: TRBJ2-1; CDR3aa: CASRTGGKWNEQFF; CDR3nt: TGTGCCAGCAGGACAGGGGGCAAGTGGAATGAGCAGTTCTTC
v_gene: TRBV6-2/TRBV6-3; d_gene: TRBD2; abundance: once; j_gene: TRBJ2-2; CDR3aa: CASSILAGVTGELFF; CDR3nt: TGTGCCAGCAGCATATTAGCGGGAGTGACCGGGGAGCTGTTTTTT
v_gene: TRBV2; d_gene: -; abundance: -; j_gene: TRBJ2-3; CDR3aa: CASSPRGGRFTDTQYF; CDR3nt: TGTGCCAGCAGCCCCAGAGGCGGGCGGTTTACAGATACGCAGTATTTT